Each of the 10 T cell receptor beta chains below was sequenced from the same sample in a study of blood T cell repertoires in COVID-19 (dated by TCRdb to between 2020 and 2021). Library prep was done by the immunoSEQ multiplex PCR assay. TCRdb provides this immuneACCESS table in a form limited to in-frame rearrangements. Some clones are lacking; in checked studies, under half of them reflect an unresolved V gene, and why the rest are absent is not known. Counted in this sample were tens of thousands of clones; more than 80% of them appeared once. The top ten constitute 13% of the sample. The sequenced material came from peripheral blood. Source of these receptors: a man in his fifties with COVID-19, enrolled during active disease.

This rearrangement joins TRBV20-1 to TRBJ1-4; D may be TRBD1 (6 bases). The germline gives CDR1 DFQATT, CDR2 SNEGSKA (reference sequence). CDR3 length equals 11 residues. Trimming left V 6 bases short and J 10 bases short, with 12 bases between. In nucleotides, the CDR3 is TGCAGTGCCAATCAAGGGGGAAAACTGTTTTTT. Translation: CSANQGGKLFF.

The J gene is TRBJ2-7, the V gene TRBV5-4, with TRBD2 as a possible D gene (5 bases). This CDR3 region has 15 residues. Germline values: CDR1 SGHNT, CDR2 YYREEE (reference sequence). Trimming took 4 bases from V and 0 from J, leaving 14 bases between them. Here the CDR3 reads CASSLNIGSSYEQYF. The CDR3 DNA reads TGTGCCAGCAGCCTGAATATTGGGAGCTCCTACGAGCAGTACTTC.

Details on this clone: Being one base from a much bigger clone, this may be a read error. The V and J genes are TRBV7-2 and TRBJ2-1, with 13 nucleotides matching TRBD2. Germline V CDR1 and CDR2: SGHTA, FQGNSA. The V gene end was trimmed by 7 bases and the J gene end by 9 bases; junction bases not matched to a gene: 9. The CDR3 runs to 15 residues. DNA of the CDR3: TGTGCCAGCACCCCCGGGACTAGCGGGGAGGGTGAGCAGTTCTTC. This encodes CASTPGTSGEGEQFF.

The CDR3 is CASTTGTGNTIYF. Here the CDR3 DNA reads TGTGCCAGCACGACTGGAACTGGAAACACCATATATTTT. The rearrangement links TRBV12-3 or TRBV12-4 to TRBJ1-3; D is ambiguous. V lost 7 bases and J 2 bases, leaving 9 bases between the germline ends. CDR3 size: 13 residues.

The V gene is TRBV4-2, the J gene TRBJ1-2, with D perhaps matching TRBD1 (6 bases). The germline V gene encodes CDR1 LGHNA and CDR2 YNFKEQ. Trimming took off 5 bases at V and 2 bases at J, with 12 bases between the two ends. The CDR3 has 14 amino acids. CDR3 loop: CASSLDRKNYGYTF. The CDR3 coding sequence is TGTGCCAGCAGCTTGGACAGAAAAAACTATGGCTACACCTTC.

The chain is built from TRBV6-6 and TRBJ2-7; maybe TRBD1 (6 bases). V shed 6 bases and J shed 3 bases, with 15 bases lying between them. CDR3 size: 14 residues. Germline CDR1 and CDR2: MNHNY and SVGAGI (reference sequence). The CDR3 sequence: CASSPRDIVYEQYF. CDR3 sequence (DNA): TGTGCCAGCAGCCCCCGGGACATAGTCTACGAGCAGTACTTC.

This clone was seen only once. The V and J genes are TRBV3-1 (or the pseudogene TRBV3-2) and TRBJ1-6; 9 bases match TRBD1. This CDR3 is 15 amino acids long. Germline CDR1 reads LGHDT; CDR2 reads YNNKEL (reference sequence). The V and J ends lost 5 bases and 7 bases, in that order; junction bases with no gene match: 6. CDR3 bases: TGTGCCAGCAGCTTCGGGACAGGGAAAAATTCACCCCTCCACTTT. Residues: CASSFGTGKNSPLHF.

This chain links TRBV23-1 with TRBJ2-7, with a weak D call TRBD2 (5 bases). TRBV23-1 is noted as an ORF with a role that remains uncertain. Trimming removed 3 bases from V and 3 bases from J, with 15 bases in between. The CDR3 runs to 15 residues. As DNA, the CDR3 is TGCGCCAGCAGTCAGGTGAGGGCAACCGACTACGAGCAGTACTTC. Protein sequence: CASSQVRATDYEQYF.

The CDR3 coding sequence is TGCGCCAGCAGCTCAACACAGGGGACTAATGAAAAACTGTTTTTT. This translates into CASSSTQGTNEKLFF. The chain links TRBV5-1 to TRBJ1-4; 7 bases map to TRBD1. The CDR3 has 15 residues. The V gene's germline CDR1 is SGHRS and CDR2 YFSETQ. V gave up 3 bases and J gave up 2 bases; unmatched junction bases: 4.

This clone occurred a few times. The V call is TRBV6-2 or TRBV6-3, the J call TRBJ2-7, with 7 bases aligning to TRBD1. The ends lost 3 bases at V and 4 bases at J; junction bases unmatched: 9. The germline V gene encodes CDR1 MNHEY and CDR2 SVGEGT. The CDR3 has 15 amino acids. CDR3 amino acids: CASSYDREIGYEQYF. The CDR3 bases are TGTGCCAGCAGTTATGACAGGGAGATTGGATACGAGCAGTACTTC.